This entry concerns a single T cell receptor beta chain. As yet, its antigen is unknown. This specimen belongs to a study of T cell responses to AZD1222 COVID-19 vaccine. Only in-frame clones appear in the TCRdb table, and some are missing; sequencing was by immunoSEQ multiplex PCR. The sample carries around 130,000 clones, roughly nine tenths recorded once. General study findings and limits: White British people made up most donors, females outnumbered males, and clonal diversity was possibly underestimated.

Germline loops: CDR1 MGHRA, CDR2 YSYEKL. Trimming cost V 0 bases and J 9 bases; bases outside gene matches: 12. The CDR3 covers 17 residues. The rearrangement joins TRBV4-1 to TRBJ2-2; 8 nucleotides line up with TRBD2. Source: peripheral blood, taken on day 0 of AZD1222 vaccination. The clonotype originates from an adult in good health. Here the CDR3 reads CASSQEPTTSARRELFF. In nucleotides, the CDR3 is TGCGCCAGCAGCCAAGAACCGACGACTAGCGCCCGACGGGAGCTGTTTTTT.